These T cell receptor beta chains were read from a single sample in a study of cytomegalovirus exposure and HLA in healthy donors. The repertoire was sequenced with immunoSEQ multiplex PCR; TCRdb's copy has only in-frame clones and lacks some. The profile covers about 190,000 clones, with around 77% appearing a single time and 1.6% taken by the ten largest. Sequenced: PBMCs. These receptor sequences come from a young woman in good health and CMV-seronegative. Both conserved end residues are part of each CDR3. D genes are given only for firm matches. Clone size is not always given. Where it is, it says once, few, many or a class for expanded clones.

abundance: once
d_gene: TRBD1
v_gene: TRBV5-4
j_gene: TRBJ1-1
CDR3aa: CASSLDRGGTEAFF
CDR3nt: TGTGCCAGCAGCTTGGACAGGGGCGGCACTGAAGCTTTCTTT

abundance: NA
d_gene: TRBD2
v_gene: TRBV5-1
j_gene: TRBJ2-7
CDR3aa: CASSMGGDEQYF
CDR3nt: TGCGCCAGCAGCATGGGGGGGGACGAGCAGTACTTC

abundance: NA
d_gene: NA
v_gene: TRBV27
j_gene: TRBJ2-2
CDR3aa: CASSFRGPNTGELFF
CDR3nt: TGTGCCAGCAGTTTCAGGGGTCCGAACACCGGGGAGCTGTTTTTT

abundance: NA
d_gene: TRBD2
v_gene: TRBV5-4
j_gene: TRBJ2-1
CDR3aa: CASSYGGEQFF
CDR3nt: TGTGCCAGCTCCTACGGGGGGGAGCAGTTCTTC

abundance: NA
d_gene: NA
v_gene: TRBV6-5
j_gene: TRBJ1-5
CDR3aa: CASGRRGNQPQHF
CDR3nt: TGTGCCAGTGGTCGCCGGGGCAATCAGCCCCAGCATTTT

abundance: NA
d_gene: NA
v_gene: TRBV6-6
j_gene: TRBJ2-7
CDR3aa: CASSYSGQPPYEQYF
CDR3nt: TGTGCCAGCAGTTACTCAGGACAGCCCCCCTACGAGCAGTACTTC

abundance: NA
d_gene: NA
v_gene: TRBV5-5
j_gene: TRBJ1-6
CDR3aa: CASNPTVTGSPLHF
CDR3nt: TGTGCCAGCAACCCGACAGTTACTGGCTCACCCCTCCACTTT

abundance: NA
d_gene: TRBD1
v_gene: TRBV7-3
j_gene: TRBJ1-1
CDR3aa: CASSLKRRGQLNTEAFF
CDR3nt: TGTGCCAGCAGCTTAAAAAGAAGGGGACAGTTGAACACTGAAGCTTTCTTT

abundance: NA
d_gene: TRBD1
v_gene: TRBV19
j_gene: TRBJ2-1
CDR3aa: CASSPGTGWVNEQFF
CDR3nt: TGTGCCAGTAGTCCTGGGACAGGGTGGGTCAATGAGCAGTTCTTC

abundance: NA
d_gene: TRBD1
v_gene: TRBV5-8
j_gene: TRBJ2-1
CDR3aa: CASSLAGRGIDEQFF
CDR3nt: TGTGCCAGCAGCTTGGCCGGCAGGGGGATCGATGAGCAGTTCTTC

abundance: few
d_gene: TRBD1
v_gene: TRBV7-9
j_gene: TRBJ2-7
CDR3aa: CASSRQLGTVYEQYF
CDR3nt: TGTGCCAGCAGCCGTCAACTCGGGACAGTTTACGAGCAGTACTTC

abundance: NA
d_gene: NA
v_gene: TRBV28
j_gene: TRBJ1-1
CDR3aa: CASSLQGLGTEAFF
CDR3nt: TGTGCCAGCAGTTTACAGGGCCTCGGCACTGAAGCTTTCTTT

abundance: NA
d_gene: NA
v_gene: TRBV28
j_gene: TRBJ2-1
CDR3aa: CASSLPANEQFF
CDR3nt: TGTGCCAGCAGTTTACCCGCGAATGAGCAGTTCTTC

abundance: NA
d_gene: NA
v_gene: TRBV11-2
j_gene: TRBJ2-2
CDR3aa: CASSPRRGGLGGELFF
CDR3nt: TGTGCCAGCAGCCCGAGGAGGGGGGGGCTAGGCGGGGAGCTGTTTTTT

abundance: NA
d_gene: TRBD1
v_gene: TRBV7-9
j_gene: TRBJ2-7
CDR3aa: CASSERDRKYEQYF
CDR3nt: TGTGCCAGCAGCGAGAGGGACAGAAAATACGAGCAGTACTTC

abundance: NA
d_gene: NA
v_gene: TRBV4-1
j_gene: TRBJ1-6
CDR3aa: CASSQVRSSYNSPLHF
CDR3nt: TGCGCCAGCAGCCAAGTACGGAGCTCCTATAATTCACCCCTCCACTTT

abundance: once
d_gene: TRBD2
v_gene: TRBV4-2
j_gene: TRBJ2-1
CDR3aa: CASSQAKTSGDYNEQFF
CDR3nt: TGTGCCAGCAGCCAAGCGAAGACTAGCGGGGACTACAATGAGCAGTTCTTC

abundance: NA
d_gene: NA
v_gene: TRBV19
j_gene: TRBJ2-2
CDR3aa: CASSSAGWNGELFF
CDR3nt: TGTGCCAGTAGTTCGGCAGGATGGAACGGGGAGCTGTTTTTT